The 23 T cell receptor beta chains listed next were all sequenced from one sample in a study of graft-versus-host responses after intestinal transplantation. TCRdb's copy holds only in-frame clones and misses some; the assay was immunoSEQ multiplex PCR. The table records roughly 120,000 clones, just over 90% of them present only once. No antigen is known for these receptors. Here the sequenced sample was unstimulated CD4+ T cells sorted from spleen or lymph node cells, taken before transplant. All receptors come from a human donor who was the organ donor for an intestinal transplant.

The chain links TRBV6-5 to TRBJ2-1; unclear D gene. There are 14 residues in the CDR3. V dropped 2 bases and J dropped 4 bases, with 9 bases sitting between them. CDR1 and CDR2 from the germline V gene are MNHEY and SVGAGI. CDR3 amino acids: CASSYEAGYNEQFF. CDR3 sequence (DNA): TGTGCCAGCAGTTACGAGGCCGGTTACAATGAGCAGTTCTTC.

As concerns this clone: Other nucleotide sequences in the sample specify the same CDR3. The chain uses TRBV6-1 and TRBJ2-7, with D possibly being TRBD1 (6 bases). CDR1 is MNHNS, CDR2 SASEGT, per germline. CDR3 size: 13 residues. The V and J ends lost 6 bases and 2 bases respectively, with 11 bases between them. CDR3 nucleotide sequence: TGTGCCAGCAGCCGGGACACTACCTACGAGCAGTACTTC. This translates into CASSRDTTYEQYF.

The chain carries TRBV5-1 and TRBJ2-5; 10 bases agree with TRBD2. This CDR3 region has 15 residues. Germline trimming cut 4 bases from V and 3 bases from J; bases unmatched to any gene: 6. Germline V lookup: CDR1 SGHRS, CDR2 YFSETQ. The CDR3: CASSVVAGGEETQYF. The CDR3 DNA reads as TGCGCCAGCAGCGTAGTAGCGGGAGGCGAAGAGACCCAGTACTTC.

The V gene is TRBV27, the J gene TRBJ2-5, with D possibly being TRBD2 (5 bases). V lost 2 bases to trimming and J lost 5 bases, with 18 bases between them. The CDR3 spans 16 residues. The germline gives CDR1 MNHEY, CDR2 SMNVEV (reference sequence). The CDR3 DNA reads TGTGCCAGCAGTTTAATTGTACGTCTAGCCGGTGAGACCCAGTACTTC. It yields the protein CASSLIVRLAGETQYF.

A word on this clone: The junction does not match germline at one end; this may be a read error. This sequence joins TRBV7-2 and TRBJ2-3; 14 nucleotides agree with TRBD2. CDR1 SGHTA and CDR2 FQGNSA come from the germline V gene. The CDR3 is 17 residues long. In DNA form, the CDR3 reads TGTGCCAGCAGCTTAGCCGGGACTAGCGGGAGCATAGATACGCAGTATTTT. Protein: CASSLAGTSGSIDTQYF.

This chain uses TRBV19 with TRBJ1-5; a weak D match, TRBD1 (5 bases). The CDR3 consists of 15 residues. Trimming pared 1 base from V and 4 bases from J, leaving 11 bases between. CDR1 is LNHDA, CDR2 SQIVND, per germline (reference sequence). The CDR3 sequence: CASSIGQGVNQPQHF. CDR3 DNA: TGTGCCAGTAGTATAGGGCAGGGAGTTAATCAGCCCCAGCATTTT.

The V and J genes are TRBV5-1 and TRBJ2-7; D unresolved. Germline V gene data show CDR1 as SGHRS and CDR2 as YFSETQ. V dropped 1 base and J dropped 2 bases, with 7 bases sitting between them. This CDR3 comprises 13 residues. The CDR3: CASSLSRPYEQYF. Here the CDR3 DNA reads TGCGCCAGCAGCTTGAGCAGGCCCTACGAGCAGTACTTC.

V is TRBV27 and J is TRBJ1-4, with 11 bases that match TRBD1. The CDR3 spans 15 residues. With V trimmed by 6 bases and J by 7 bases, 7 bases remained unmatched. Germline CDR1 reads MNHEY; CDR2 reads SMNVEV (reference sequence). In nucleotides, the CDR3 is TGTGCCAGCAGCCGGACAGGGGGCGAAGGTGAAAAACTGTTTTTT. Its protein is CASSRTGGEGEKLFF. Complete variable domain (other parts from reference TRBV27 and TRBJ1-4): EAQVTQNPRYLITVTGKKLTVTCSQNMNHEYMSWYRQDPGLGLRQIYYSMNVEVTDKGDVPEGYKVSRKEKRNFPLILESPSPNQTSLYFCASSRTGGEGEKLFFGSGTQLSVL.

V gene TRBV27 combines with J gene TRBJ2-1, with D perhaps TRBD2 (6 bases). This CDR3 region has 16 residues. From germline, CDR1 is MNHEY and CDR2 SMNVEV (reference sequence). V was cut by 8 bases and J by 4 bases, with 21 bases left in between. CDR3 sequence (DNA): TGTGCCAGCCGGTCCCTAGGGGACTCCCTTTACAATGAGCAGTTCTTC. Its translation: CASRSLGDSLYNEQFF.

In this sample, this clone turned up once. The chain has TRBV6-6 and TRBJ1-4, with D unresolved. Per the germline V gene, CDR1 is MNHNY and CDR2 is SVGAGI (reference sequence). Trimming removed 0 bases at V and 3 bases at J, with 8 bases between. The CDR3 contains 15 residues. In DNA, the CDR3 is TGTGCCAGCAGTTACTCTGCGCAAGCTAATGAAAAACTGTTTTTT. This sequence encodes CASSYSAQANEKLFF.

The chain couples TRBV6-1 to TRBJ1-4; D possibly corresponds to TRBD1 (5 bases). V was trimmed by 4 bases and J by 5 bases, leaving 14 bases between them. CDR3 length: 15 amino acids. Germline CDR1 and CDR2: MNHNS and SASEGT. CDR3 amino acids: CASSAPGRKNEKLFF. The DNA for the CDR3 is TGTGCCAGCAGTGCGCCGGGACGGAAAAATGAAAAACTGTTTTTT.

This clone is a singleton in its sample. This rearrangement joins TRBV29-1 to TRBJ1-2; D is uncertain. The V gene lost 0 bases and the J gene lost 4 bases, with 15 bases spanning the gap. CDR1 is SQVTM and CDR2 is ANQGSEA in the germline V gene. The CDR3 is made up of 15 amino acids. The CDR3 DNA follows: TGCAGCGTTGAAGATCGAGGGAAACTAGGCTATGGCTACACCTTC. Encoded protein: CSVEDRGKLGYGYTF.

This rearrangement joins TRBV6-1 to TRBJ2-7; 9 bases line up with TRBD2. The ends lost 6 bases at V and 0 bases at J; junction bases unmatched: 6. The CDR3 contains 15 residues. Germline lookup yields CDR1 MNHNS and CDR2 SASEGT. CDR3 coding DNA: TGTGCCAGCAGGGGCGGACTAGCGAGCTCCTACGAGCAGTACTTC. Encoded protein: CASRGGLASSYEQYF.

V gene TRBV5-1 combines with J gene TRBJ2-7, with 9 bases lining up with TRBD2. CDR3 length: 15 amino acids. Germline CDR1 and CDR2: SGHRS and YFSETQ. The V and J ends lost 0 bases and 5 bases, in that order; junction bases with no gene match: 6. CDR3 nucleotide sequence: TGCGCCAGCAGCTTGGGGGCGGGAGGGCCCCACGAGCAGTACTTC. This sequence encodes CASSLGAGGPHEQYF.

The rearrangement links TRBV6-1 to TRBJ1-5; D not resolved. Between the trimmed V and J ends, which lost 2 bases and 6 bases, there was a span of 11 bases. This CDR3 comprises 14 residues. The germline gives CDR1 MNHNS, CDR2 SASEGT. CDR3 residues: CASSEPPLSQPQHF. The CDR3 region has the DNA TGTGCCAGCAGTGAACCCCCTCTCAGTCAGCCCCAGCATTTT.

The CDR3: CASSTSTVLDRYYGYTF. In DNA, the CDR3 is TGTGCCAGCAGCACCTCCACAGTCCTGGACCGATACTATGGCTACACCTTC. The rearrangement uses TRBV9 and TRBJ1-2, with unresolved D. The ends were cut back, 4 bases at V and 3 bases at J, with 22 bases in the middle. This CDR3 region has 17 residues. Germline CDR1 is SGDLS and CDR2 is YYNGEE.

The CDR3 bases are TGCGCCAGCAGCCAAGAAACGACAGGGCTAGCCAAAAACATTCAGTACTTC. Encoded protein: CASSQETTGLAKNIQYF. The V gene is TRBV4-1, the J gene TRBJ2-4; 7 nucleotides match TRBD1. The V segment lost 0 bases and the J segment 0 bases; nucleotides outside the gene matches: 5. This CDR3 is built from 17 residues. Germline V gene lookup returns CDR1 MGHRA and CDR2 YSYEKL.

V and J are TRBV6-5 and TRBJ2-7; TRBD2 matches 9 bases. V gave up 6 bases and J gave up 0 bases; unmatched junction bases: 6. The CDR3 is 15 residues long. Looked up from germline, CDR1 is MNHEY and CDR2 is SVGAGI. In nucleotides, the CDR3 is TGTGCCAGCAGAAATAGCGGGAGTCCCTCCTACGAGCAGTACTTC. This encodes CASRNSGSPSYEQYF.

V and J are TRBV5-6 and TRBJ2-2; the match to TRBD2 covers 7 bases. CDR3 size: 14 residues. The ends lost 0 bases at V and 7 bases at J; junction bases unmatched: 3. Germline V CDR1 and CDR2: SGHDT, YYEEEE. The CDR3, as DNA: TGTGCCAGCAGCTTGGTAGCGGGCGGCGGGGAGCTGTTTTTT. Translation: CASSLVAGGGELFF.

The genes are TRBV10-3 and TRBJ1-2; tentative D call: TRBD1 (5 bases). The CDR3 contains 15 residues. V shed 5 bases and J shed 8 bases, with 21 bases lying between them. The germline gives CDR1 ENHRY, CDR2 SYGVKD. The CDR3 reads CAISPPLGPQDGYTF. DNA of the CDR3: TGTGCCATCAGTCCCCCCCTGGGACCACAGGACGGCTACACCTTC.

The chain is built from TRBV6-5 and TRBJ2-1; 12 nucleotides match TRBD2. From germline, CDR1 is MNHEY and CDR2 SVGAGI. The CDR3 length is 15 residues. J was trimmed by 6 bases and V by 6 bases; bases with no gene match: 6. This chain's CDR3 is CASSRTSGTFNEQFF. CDR3 DNA: TGTGCCAGCAGCCGGACTAGCGGGACCTTCAATGAGCAGTTCTTC.

The rearrangement joins TRBV12-5 to TRBJ2-1; 7 positions match TRBD1. The V segment lost 3 bases and the J segment 6 bases; nucleotides outside the gene matches: 5. Germline CDR1 LGHNT, CDR2 FRNRAP. CDR3 size: 14 residues. CDR3 in amino acids: CASGFLTGPNEQFF. The CDR3 DNA is TGTGCTAGTGGTTTCCTGACAGGGCCCAATGAGCAGTTCTTC.

The chain carries TRBV7-2 and TRBJ2-3; 11 nucleotides align to TRBD2. The CDR3 has 15 residues. Unmatched junction bases numbered 3, after V lost 5 bases and J lost 2 bases. The germline CDR1 and CDR2 sequences are SGHTA and FQGNSA. The CDR3 sequence: CASSQTSGVTDTQYF. The CDR3 DNA reads as TGTGCCAGCAGCCAGACTAGCGGGGTCACAGATACGCAGTATTTT.